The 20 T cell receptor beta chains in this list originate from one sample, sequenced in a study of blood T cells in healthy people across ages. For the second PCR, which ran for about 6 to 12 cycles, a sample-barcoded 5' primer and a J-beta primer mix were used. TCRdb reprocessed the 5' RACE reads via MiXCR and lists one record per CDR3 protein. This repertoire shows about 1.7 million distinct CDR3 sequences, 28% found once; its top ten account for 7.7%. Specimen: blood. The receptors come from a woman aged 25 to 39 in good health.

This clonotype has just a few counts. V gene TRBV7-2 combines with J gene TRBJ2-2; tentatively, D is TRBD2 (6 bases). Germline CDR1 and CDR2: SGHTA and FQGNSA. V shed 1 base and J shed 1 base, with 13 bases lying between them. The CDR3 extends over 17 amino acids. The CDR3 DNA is TGTGCCAGCAGCTTAGTTCTTGGACTAATGAACACCGGGGAGCTGTTTTTT. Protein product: CASSLVLGLMNTGELFF. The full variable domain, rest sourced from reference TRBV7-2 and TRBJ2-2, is GAGVSQSPSNKVTEKGKDVELRCDPISGHTALYWYRQSLGQGLEFLIYFQGNSAPDKSGLPSDRFSAERTGGSVSTLTIQRTQQEDSAVYLCASSLVLGLMNTGELFFGEGSRLTVL.

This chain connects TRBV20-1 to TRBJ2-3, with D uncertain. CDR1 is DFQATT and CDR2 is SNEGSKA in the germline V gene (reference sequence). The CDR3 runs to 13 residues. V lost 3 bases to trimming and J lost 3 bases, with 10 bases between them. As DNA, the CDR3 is TGCAGTGCTAGGGGTGATGATACAGATACGCAGTATTTT. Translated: CSARGDDTDTQYF.

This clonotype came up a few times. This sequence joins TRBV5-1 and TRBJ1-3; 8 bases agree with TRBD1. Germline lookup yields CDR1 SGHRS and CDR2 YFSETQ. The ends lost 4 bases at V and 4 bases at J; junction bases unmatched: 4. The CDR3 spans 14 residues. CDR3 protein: CASSPGQAGNTIYF. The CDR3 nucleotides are TGCGCCAGCAGCCCGGGACAGGCGGGAAACACCATATATTTT.

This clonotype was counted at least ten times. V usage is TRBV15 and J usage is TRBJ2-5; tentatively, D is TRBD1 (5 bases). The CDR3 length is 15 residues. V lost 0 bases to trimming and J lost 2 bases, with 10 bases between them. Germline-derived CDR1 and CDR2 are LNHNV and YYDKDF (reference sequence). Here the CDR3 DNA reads TGTGCCACCAGCAGAGATCCGGCAGGGCAAGAGACCCAGTACTTC. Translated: CATSRDPAGQETQYF.

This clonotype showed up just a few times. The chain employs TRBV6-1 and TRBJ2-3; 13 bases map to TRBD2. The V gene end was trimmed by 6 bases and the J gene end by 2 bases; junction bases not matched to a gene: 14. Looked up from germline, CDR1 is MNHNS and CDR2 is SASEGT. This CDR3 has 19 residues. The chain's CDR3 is CASSRRTSGRGAYTDTQYF. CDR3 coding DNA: TGTGCCAGCAGCCGACGGACTAGCGGGAGAGGGGCCTACACAGATACGCAGTATTTT.

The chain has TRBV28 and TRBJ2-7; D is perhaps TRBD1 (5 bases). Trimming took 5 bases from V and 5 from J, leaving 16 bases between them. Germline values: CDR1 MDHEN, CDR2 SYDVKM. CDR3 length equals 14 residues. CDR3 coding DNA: TGTGCCAGCAGTCCAGTAGGCAGGGCGAACGAGCAGTACTTC. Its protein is CASSPVGRANEQYF.

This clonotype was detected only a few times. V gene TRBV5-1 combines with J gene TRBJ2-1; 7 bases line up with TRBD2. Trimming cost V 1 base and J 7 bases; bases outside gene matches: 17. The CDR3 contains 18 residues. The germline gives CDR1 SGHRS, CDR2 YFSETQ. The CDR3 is CASSLLPSQASGQNEQFF. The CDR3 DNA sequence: TGCGCCAGCAGCTTGCTCCCCAGCCAGGCTAGCGGACAAAATGAGCAGTTCTTC.

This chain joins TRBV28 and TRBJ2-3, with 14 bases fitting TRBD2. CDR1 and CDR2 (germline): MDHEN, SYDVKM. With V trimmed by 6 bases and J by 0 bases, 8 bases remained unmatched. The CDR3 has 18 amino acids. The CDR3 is CASSPTSGGGASTDTQYF. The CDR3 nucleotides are TGTGCCAGCAGCCCGACTAGCGGGGGGGGTGCTAGCACAGATACGCAGTATTTT. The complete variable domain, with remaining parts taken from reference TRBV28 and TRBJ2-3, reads DVKVTQSSRYLVKRTGEKVFLECVQDMDHENMFWYRQDPGLGLRLIYFSYDVKMKEKGDIPEGYSVSREKKERFSLILESASTNQTSMYLCASSPTSGGGASTDTQYFGPGTRLTVL.

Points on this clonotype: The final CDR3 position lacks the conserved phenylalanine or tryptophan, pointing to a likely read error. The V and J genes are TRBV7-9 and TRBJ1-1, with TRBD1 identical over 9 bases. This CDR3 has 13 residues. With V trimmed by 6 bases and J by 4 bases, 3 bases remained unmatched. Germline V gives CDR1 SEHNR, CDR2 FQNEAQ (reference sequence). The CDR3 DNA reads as TGTGCCAGCAGGGACAGGGGACCCACTGAAGCTTTCGTT. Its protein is CASRDRGPTEAFV.

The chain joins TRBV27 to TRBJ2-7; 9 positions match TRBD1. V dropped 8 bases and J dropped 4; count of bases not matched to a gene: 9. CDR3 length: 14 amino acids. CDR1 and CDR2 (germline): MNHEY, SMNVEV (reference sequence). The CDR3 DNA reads TGTGCCAGCGAGCGGACAGGGGTTATATACGAGCAGTACTTC. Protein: CASERTGVIYEQYF.

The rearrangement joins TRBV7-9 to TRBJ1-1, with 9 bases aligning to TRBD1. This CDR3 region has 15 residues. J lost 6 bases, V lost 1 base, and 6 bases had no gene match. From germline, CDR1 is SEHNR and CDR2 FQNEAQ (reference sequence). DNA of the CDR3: TGTGCCAGCAGCTTAGTGGGGACAGGGACGGCTGAAGCTTTCTTT. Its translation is CASSLVGTGTAEAFF.

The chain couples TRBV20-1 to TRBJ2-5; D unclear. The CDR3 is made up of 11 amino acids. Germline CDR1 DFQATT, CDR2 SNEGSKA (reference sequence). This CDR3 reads CSLLVGETQYF. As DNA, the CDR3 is TGCAGCCTACTTGTCGGAGAGACCCAGTACTTC.

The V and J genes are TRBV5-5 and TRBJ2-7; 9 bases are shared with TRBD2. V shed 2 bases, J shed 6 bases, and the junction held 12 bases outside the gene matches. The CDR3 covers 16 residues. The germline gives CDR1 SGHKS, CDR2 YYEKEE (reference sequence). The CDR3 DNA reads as TGTGCCAGCAGCTTAGGTGAGCTAGCGGGACGAGGCGAGCAGTACTTC. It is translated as CASSLGELAGRGEQYF. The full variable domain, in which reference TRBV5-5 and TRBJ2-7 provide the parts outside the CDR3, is DAGVTQSPTHLIKTRGQQVTLRCSPISGHKSVSWYQQVLGQGPQFIFQYYEKEERGRGNFPDRFSARQFPNYSSELNVNALLLGDSALYLCASSLGELAGRGEQYFGPGTRLTVT.

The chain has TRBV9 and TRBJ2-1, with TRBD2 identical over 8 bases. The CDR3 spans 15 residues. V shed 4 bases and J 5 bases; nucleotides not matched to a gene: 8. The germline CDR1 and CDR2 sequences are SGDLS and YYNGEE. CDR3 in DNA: TGTGCCAGCAGCCCGCGGGAGGTCCTCAACAATGAGCAGTTCTTC. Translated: CASSPREVLNNEQFF.

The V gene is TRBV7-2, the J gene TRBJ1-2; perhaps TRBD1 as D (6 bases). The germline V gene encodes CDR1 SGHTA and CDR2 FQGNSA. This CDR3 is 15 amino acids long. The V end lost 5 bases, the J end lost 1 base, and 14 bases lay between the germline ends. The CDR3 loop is CASSLGGHFNYGYTF. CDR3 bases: TGTGCCAGCAGCCTCGGGGGGCACTTTAACTATGGCTACACCTTC.

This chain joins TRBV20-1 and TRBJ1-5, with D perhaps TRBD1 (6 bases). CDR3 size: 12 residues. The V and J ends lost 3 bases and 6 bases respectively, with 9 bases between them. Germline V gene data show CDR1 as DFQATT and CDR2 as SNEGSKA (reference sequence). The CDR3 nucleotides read TGCAGTGCTAGGATGGGGGCTCAGCCCCAGCATTTT. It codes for CSARMGAQPQHF.

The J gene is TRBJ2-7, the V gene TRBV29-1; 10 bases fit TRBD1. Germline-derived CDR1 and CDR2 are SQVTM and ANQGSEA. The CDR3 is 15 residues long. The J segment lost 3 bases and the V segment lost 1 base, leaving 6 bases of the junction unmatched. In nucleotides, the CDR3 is TGCAGCGTTGAAGGGGGACAGGGGAACCGCTACGAGCAGTACTTC. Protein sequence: CSVEGGQGNRYEQYF.

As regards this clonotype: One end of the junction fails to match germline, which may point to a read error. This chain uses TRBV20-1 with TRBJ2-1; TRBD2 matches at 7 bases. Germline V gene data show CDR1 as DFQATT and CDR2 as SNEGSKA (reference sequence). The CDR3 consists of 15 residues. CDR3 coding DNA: TGCGGTGCGACGTCACCGGGCGGGGGAACCAATGAGCAGTTCTTC. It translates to CGATSPGGGTNEQFF.

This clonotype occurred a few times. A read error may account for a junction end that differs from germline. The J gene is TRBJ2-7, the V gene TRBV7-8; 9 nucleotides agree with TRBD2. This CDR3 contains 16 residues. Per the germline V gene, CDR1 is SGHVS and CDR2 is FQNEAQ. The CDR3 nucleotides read TGTGCCAGCAGCCTAGCCAGGACTAGCGTGCCCTACGAGCAGTACTTC. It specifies CASSLARTSVPYEQYF.

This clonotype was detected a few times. CDR3 nucleotides: TGTGCCAGCAGCCAAGACAGGGGGCCTGAAGCTTTCTTT. This sequence encodes CASSQDRGPEAFF. The rearrangement uses TRBV3-1 and TRBJ1-1, with 8 bases aligning to TRBD1. Per germline, CDR1 LGHDT and CDR2 YNNKEL (reference sequence). This CDR3 contains 13 residues. The V and J ends lost 0 bases and 6 bases, in that order; junction bases with no gene match: 0.